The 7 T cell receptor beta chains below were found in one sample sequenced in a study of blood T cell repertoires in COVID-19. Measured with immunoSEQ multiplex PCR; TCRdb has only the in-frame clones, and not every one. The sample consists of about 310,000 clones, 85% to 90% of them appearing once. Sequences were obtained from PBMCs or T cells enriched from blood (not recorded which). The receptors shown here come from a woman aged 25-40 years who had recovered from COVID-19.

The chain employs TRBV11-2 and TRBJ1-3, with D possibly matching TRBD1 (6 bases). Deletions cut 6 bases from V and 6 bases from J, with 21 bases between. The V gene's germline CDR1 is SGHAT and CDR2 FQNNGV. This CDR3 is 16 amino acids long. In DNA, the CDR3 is TGTGCCAGCAGAAGATCAGGACAGAAAAGAACAAACACCATATATTTT. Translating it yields CASRRSGQKRTNTIYF. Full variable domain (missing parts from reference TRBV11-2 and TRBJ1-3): EAGVAQSPRYKIIEKRQSVAFWCNPISGHATLYWYQQILGQGPKLLIQFQNNGVVDDSQLPKDRFSAERLKGVDSTLKIQPAKLEDSAVYLCASRRSGQKRTNTIYFGEGSWLTVV.

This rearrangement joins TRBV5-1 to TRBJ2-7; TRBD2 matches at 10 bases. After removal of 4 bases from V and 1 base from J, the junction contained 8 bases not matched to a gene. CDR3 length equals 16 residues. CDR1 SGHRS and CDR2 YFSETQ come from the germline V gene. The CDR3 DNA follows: TGCGCCAGCAGCCGCGCCGGGACTAGCGTTTCCTACGAGCAGTACTTC. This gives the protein CASSRAGTSVSYEQYF.

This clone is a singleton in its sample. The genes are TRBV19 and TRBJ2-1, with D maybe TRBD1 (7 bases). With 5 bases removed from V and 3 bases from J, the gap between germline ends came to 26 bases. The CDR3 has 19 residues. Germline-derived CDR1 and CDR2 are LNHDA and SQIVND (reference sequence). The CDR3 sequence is CASSPEGAHQLAFYNEQFF. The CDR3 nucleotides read TGTGCCAGTAGTCCCGAGGGGGCCCACCAGCTAGCGTTCTACAATGAGCAGTTCTTC.

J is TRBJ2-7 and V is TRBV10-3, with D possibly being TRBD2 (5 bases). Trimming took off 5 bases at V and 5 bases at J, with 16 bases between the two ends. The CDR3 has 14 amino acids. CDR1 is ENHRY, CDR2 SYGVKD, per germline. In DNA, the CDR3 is TGTGCCATCAGTTTGGGGAGATCCGCTGACGAGCAGTACTTC. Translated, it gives CAISLGRSADEQYF.

CDR3 bases: TGTGCCAGTAGTCTGACGACGCAGGGGAATCAGCCCCAGCATTTT. It translates to CASSLTTQGNQPQHF. The rearrangement uses TRBV19 and TRBJ1-5, with a weak D call TRBD1 (6 bases). The germline gives CDR1 LNHDA, CDR2 SQIVND (reference sequence). Deletions cut 5 bases from V and 4 bases from J, with 15 bases between. The CDR3 loop spans 15 amino acids.

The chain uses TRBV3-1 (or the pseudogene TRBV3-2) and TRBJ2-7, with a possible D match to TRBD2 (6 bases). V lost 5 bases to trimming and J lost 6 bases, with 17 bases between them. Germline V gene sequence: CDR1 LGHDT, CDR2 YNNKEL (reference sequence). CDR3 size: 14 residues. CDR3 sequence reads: CASSSRDFYSEQYF. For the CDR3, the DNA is TGTGCCAGCAGCTCCCGGGACTTCTACTCCGAGCAGTACTTC.

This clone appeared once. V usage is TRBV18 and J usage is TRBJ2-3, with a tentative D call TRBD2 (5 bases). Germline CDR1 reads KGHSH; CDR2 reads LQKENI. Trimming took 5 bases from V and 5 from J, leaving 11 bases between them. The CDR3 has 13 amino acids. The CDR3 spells CASSTRRGDTQYF. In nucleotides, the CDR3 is TGTGCCAGCTCAACGAGACGGGGAGATACGCAGTATTTT. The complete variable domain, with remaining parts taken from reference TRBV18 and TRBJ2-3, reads NAGVMQNPRHLVRRRGQEARLRCSPMKGHSHVYWYRQLPEEGLKFMVYLQKENIIDESGMPKERFSAEFPKEGPSILRIQQVVRGDSAAYFCASSTRRGDTQYFGPGTRLTVL.